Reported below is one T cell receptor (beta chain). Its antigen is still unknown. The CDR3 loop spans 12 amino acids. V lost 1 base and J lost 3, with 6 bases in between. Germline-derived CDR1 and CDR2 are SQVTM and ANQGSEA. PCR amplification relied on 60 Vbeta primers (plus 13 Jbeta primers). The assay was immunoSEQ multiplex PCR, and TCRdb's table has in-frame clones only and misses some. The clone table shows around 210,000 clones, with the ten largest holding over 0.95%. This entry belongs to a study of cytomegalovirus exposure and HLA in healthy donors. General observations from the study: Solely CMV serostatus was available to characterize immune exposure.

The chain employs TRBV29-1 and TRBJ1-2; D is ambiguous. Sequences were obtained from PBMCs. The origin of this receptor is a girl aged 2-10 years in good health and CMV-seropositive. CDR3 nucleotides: TGCAGCGTTGAAGTCGGAGACTATGGCTACACCTTC. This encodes CSVEVGDYGYTF.